The 29 T cell receptor beta chains listed next were all sequenced from one sample in a study of shared clonotypes between healthy human individuals. Sequenced by immunoSEQ multiplex PCR; TCRdb stores in-frame clones only, minus some. Here the sample spans some 2.4 million clones, 80% to 95% being singletons. What was sequenced was naive CD4+ T cells from PBMCs. Subset noted: CD45RA+ positively selected. The receptors here all came from a man aged 18 to 30 in good health. Some clones in this sample may be carry-over from other donors' samples.

This rearrangement joins TRBV19 to TRBJ2-4; no clear D. CDR1 and CDR2 (germline): LNHDA, SQIVND (reference sequence). This CDR3 comprises 15 residues. V lost 5 bases and J lost 5, with 16 bases in between. The CDR3 here is CASSPLGRPENIQYF. The DNA of the CDR3 is TGTGCCAGTAGTCCCCTAGGACGCCCCGAAAACATTCAGTACTTC.

This chain connects TRBV25-1 to TRBJ1-1; D is possibly TRBD1 (6 bases). V lost 8 bases and J 4 bases, leaving 20 bases between the germline ends. The germline V gene encodes CDR1 MGHDK and CDR2 SYGVNS. The CDR3 has 15 amino acids. In nucleotides, the CDR3 is TGTGCCAGCGGAAAGCAACAGGGTACGACCACTGAAGCTTTCTTT. Translation gives CASGKQQGTTTEAFF.

The rearrangement uses TRBV28 and TRBJ2-5; 11 nucleotides agree with TRBD2. The germline V gene has CDR1 MDHEN and CDR2 SYDVKM. V shed 8 bases and J 0 bases; nucleotides not matched to a gene: 8. The CDR3 runs 16 residues. CDR3 sequence (DNA): TGTGCCAGCGGCGACGGGACTAGCGGATACCAAGAGACCCAGTACTTC. Translated: CASGDGTSGYQETQYF.

The chain recombines TRBV15 with TRBJ2-7; D not certain. The CDR3 has 16 residues. Looked up from germline, CDR1 is LNHNV and CDR2 is YYDKDF (reference sequence). V was shortened by 0 bases and J by 2 bases, with 14 bases between the two germline ends. The CDR3 DNA is TGTGCCACCAGCAGAGATCCAGGAGTCAGGACCTACGAGCAGTACTTC. Protein product: CATSRDPGVRTYEQYF.

V and J are TRBV7-8 and TRBJ2-1, with 8 bases that match TRBD2. CDR3 length: 16 residues. CDR1 SGHVS and CDR2 FQNEAQ come from the germline V gene. J gave up 6 bases and V 4 bases, and 11 bases lay outside the gene matches. The CDR3: CASSYAPAGVSNEQFF. In DNA form, the CDR3 reads TGTGCCAGCAGCTACGCACCAGCGGGAGTCTCCAATGAGCAGTTCTTC.

Regarding this clone: The sample has other DNA sequences that encode this CDR3 too. The V gene is TRBV28, the J gene TRBJ2-5, with 9 bases matching TRBD1. This CDR3 contains 12 residues. J gave up 4 bases and V 6 bases, and 0 bases lay outside the gene matches. CDR1 is MDHEN and CDR2 is SYDVKM in the germline V gene. The CDR3: CASRTGGETQYF. The CDR3 DNA reads as TGTGCCAGCAGGACAGGGGGAGAGACCCAGTACTTC.

The chain is built from TRBV10-3 and TRBJ1-3; D gene uncertain. Trimming stripped 3 bases from V and 0 bases from J, with 9 bases between. The CDR3 is 15 amino acids. Germline CDR1 is ENHRY and CDR2 is SYGVKD. CDR3 protein: CAISDPVNSGNTIYF. CDR3 bases: TGTGCCATCAGTGACCCGGTAAACTCTGGAAACACCATATATTTT.

The rearrangement joins TRBV6-5 to TRBJ2-1, with 8 bases identical to TRBD1. The V gene's germline CDR1 is MNHEY and CDR2 SVGAGI. Trimming removed 6 bases from V and 7 bases from J; junction bases left unmatched: 5. The CDR3 is 13 residues long. CDR3 loop: CASRRDRFNEQFF. CDR3 DNA: TGTGCCAGCAGGCGGGACAGGTTTAATGAGCAGTTCTTC.

V usage is TRBV6-6 and J usage is TRBJ1-5; the D is unclear. This CDR3 is built from 15 residues. Trimming pared 0 bases from V and 2 bases from J, leaving 8 bases between. Germline V gene lookup returns CDR1 MNHNY and CDR2 SVGAGI (reference sequence). The DNA for the CDR3 is TGTGCCAGCAGTTACTCAAGGCAGCGCAATCAGCCCCAGCATTTT. Protein product: CASSYSRQRNQPQHF.

V usage is TRBV2 and J usage is TRBJ2-4, with D possibly TRBD1 on 6 matching bases. The germline V gene has CDR1 SNHLY and CDR2 FYNNEI. The CDR3 extends over 14 amino acids. The V gene lost 1 base and the J gene lost 4 bases, with 8 bases spanning the gap. CDR3 protein: CASSEDRDKNIQYF. CDR3 DNA sequence: TGTGCCAGCAGTGAAGACAGGGATAAAAACATTCAGTACTTC.

Points on this clone: The sample carries other DNA sequences with the same CDR3. The J gene is TRBJ1-2, the V gene TRBV6-5; D is unclear. Germline CDR1 and CDR2: MNHEY and SVGAGI. With 2 bases removed from V and 2 bases from J, the gap between germline ends came to 6 bases. The CDR3 contains 13 residues. The CDR3 DNA reads as TGTGCCAGCAGTTACAGGCAGAACTATGGCTACACCTTC. It yields the protein CASSYRQNYGYTF.

The chain carries TRBV9 and TRBJ2-1; possible D gene TRBD1, 6 bases. The germline gives CDR1 SGDLS, CDR2 YYNGEE. V shed 3 bases and J shed 2 bases, with 12 bases lying between them. The CDR3 has 15 amino acids. The CDR3 region is CASSGTAQTYNEQFF. CDR3 sequence (DNA): TGTGCCAGCAGCGGGACAGCCCAAACCTACAATGAGCAGTTCTTC.

Notes on this clone: In the same sample, other DNA sequences code for this CDR3. The chain employs TRBV18 and TRBJ2-1; no firm D call. The CDR3 runs to 12 residues. Deletions cut 3 bases from V and 9 bases from J, with 9 bases between. Per germline, CDR1 KGHSH and CDR2 LQKENI. CDR3 sequence: CASSPSLGEQFF. DNA of the CDR3: TGTGCCAGCTCACCGTCTCTGGGTGAGCAGTTCTTC. Drawing the rest from reference TRBV18 and TRBJ2-1, the complete variable domain is NAGVMQNPRHLVRRRGQEARLRCSPMKGHSHVYWYRQLPEEGLKFMVYLQKENIIDESGMPKERFSAEFPKEGPSILRIQQVVRGDSAAYFCASSPSLGEQFFGPGTRLTVL.

With regard to this clone: The same CDR3 also results from other DNA sequences found in this sample. The CDR3 region has the DNA TGTGCCAGCAGTTCTGGAGGGCCCTACGAGCAGTACTTC. Amino acids: CASSSGGPYEQYF. The V and J genes are TRBV28 and TRBJ2-7, with a tentative D call TRBD2 (6 bases). Germline V gene data show CDR1 as MDHEN and CDR2 as SYDVKM. The CDR3 loop spans 13 amino acids. With 4 bases removed from V and 2 bases from J, the gap between germline ends came to 9 bases.

The chain recombines TRBV2 with TRBJ2-2; D unresolved. The V and J ends lost 7 bases and 0 bases respectively, with 12 bases between them. The CDR3 is made up of 15 amino acids. Per germline, CDR1 SNHLY and CDR2 FYNNEI. CDR3 protein: CASTPQRANTGELFF. The CDR3 region has the DNA TGTGCCAGCACCCCTCAACGAGCGAACACCGGGGAGCTGTTTTTT.

This clone was recorded once. The J gene is TRBJ2-1, the V gene TRBV30; D might be TRBD2 (6 bases). Trimming took 4 bases from V and 7 from J, leaving 8 bases between them. The CDR3 consists of 11 residues. Germline CDR1 is GTSNPN and CDR2 is SVGIG (reference sequence). CDR3 sequence (DNA): TGTGCCTGGACGACTAGGAATGAGCAGTTCTTC. It specifies CAWTTRNEQFF. The full variable domain, its missing parts supplied by reference TRBV30 and TRBJ2-1, is SQTIHQWPATLVQPVGSPLSLECTVEGTSNPNLYWYRQAAGRGLQLLFYSVGIGQISSEVPQNLSASRPQDRQFILSSKKLLLSDSGFYLCAWTTRNEQFFGPGTRLTVL.

This sequence joins TRBV7-3 and TRBJ1-1; the D gene is possibly TRBD1 (5 bases). V lost 1 base and J lost 0, with 9 bases in between. The CDR3 consists of 15 residues. Germline lookup yields CDR1 SGHTA and CDR2 FQGTGA. CDR3 protein: CASSLSGGMNTEAFF. The CDR3 bases are TGTGCCAGCAGCTTAAGTGGGGGGATGAACACTGAAGCTTTCTTT.

The genes are TRBV10-2 and TRBJ1-4; TRBD1 might be the D (6 bases). The CDR3 consists of 15 residues. Germline loops: CDR1 WSHSY, CDR2 SAAADI. Trimming took off 6 bases at V and 4 bases at J, with 15 bases between the two ends. CDR3 sequence (DNA): TGCGCCAGCAGGCTAACCAGGACAGATAATGAAAAACTGTTTTTT. Translation gives CASRLTRTDNEKLFF.

The rearrangement links TRBV6-1 to TRBJ2-3; 9 bases line up with TRBD1. The CDR3 totals 17 residues. Trimming at V came to 2 bases and at J to 4 bases, leaving 10 bases not matched to a gene. Germline-derived CDR1 and CDR2 are MNHNS and SASEGT. The CDR3 sequence is CASSELGTGFSADTQYF. The CDR3, as DNA: TGTGCCAGCAGTGAATTGGGGACAGGGTTTTCGGCAGATACGCAGTATTTT.

This chain's CDR3 is CSVVAPLRETQYF. DNA of the CDR3: TGCAGCGTTGTGGCACCCTTGCGGGAGACCCAGTACTTC. This chain links TRBV29-1 with TRBJ2-5; D is unresolved. Trimming shortened V by 4 bases and J by 5 bases, and 14 bases separated the two germline ends. Germline V lookup: CDR1 SQVTM, CDR2 ANQGSEA. CDR3 length: 13 amino acids.

The genes are TRBV14 and TRBJ1-1, with D unresolved. Germline assignment: CDR1 SGHDN and CDR2 FVKESK. The CDR3 runs 12 residues. V lost 2 bases and J 7 bases, leaving 8 bases between the germline ends. Here the CDR3 reads CASSQLGGEAFF. The CDR3 DNA sequence: TGTGCCAGCAGCCAACTCGGAGGTGAAGCTTTCTTT.

J is TRBJ2-3 and V is TRBV5-1; D might be TRBD2 (6 bases). The CDR3 covers 14 residues. Trimming stripped 3 bases from V and 6 bases from J, with 14 bases between. Germline values: CDR1 SGHRS, CDR2 YFSETQ. The CDR3 here is CASSSGVEGDTQYF. In nucleotides, the CDR3 is TGCGCCAGCAGCTCGGGAGTGGAGGGGGATACGCAGTATTTT.

This chain joins TRBV7-2 and TRBJ2-7; D perhaps matches TRBD2 (6 bases). Trimming took 1 base from V and 7 from J, leaving 14 bases between them. From germline, CDR1 is SGHTA and CDR2 FQGNSA. The CDR3 totals 14 residues. CDR3 bases: TGTGCCAGCAGCTTAGTAGGGGACTTTGGGGAGCAGTACTTC. It codes for CASSLVGDFGEQYF.

This chain joins TRBV10-2 and TRBJ2-7; 7 positions agree with TRBD2. This CDR3 is built from 14 residues. The ends lost 7 bases at V and 0 bases at J; junction bases unmatched: 6. CDR1 is WSHSY and CDR2 is SAAADI in the germline V gene. CDR3 in amino acids: CASKRRGSSYEQYF. DNA for the CDR3: TGCGCCAGCAAACGGCGCGGGAGCTCCTACGAGCAGTACTTC.

The V call is TRBV12-5, the J call TRBJ2-3; 7 positions match TRBD2. This CDR3 is 17 amino acids long. Germline V lookup: CDR1 LGHNT, CDR2 FRNRAP. V shed 1 base, J shed 2 bases, and the junction held 9 bases outside the gene matches. CDR3 loop: CASGLGRAGPSTDTQYF. Written as DNA, the CDR3 is TGTGCTAGTGGTTTGGGTCGAGCGGGACCATCCACAGATACGCAGTATTTT. Using reference TRBV12-5 and TRBJ2-3 for the parts outside the CDR3, the full variable domain is DARVTQTPRHKVTEMGQEVTMRCQPILGHNTVFWYRQTMMQGLELLAYFRNRAPLDDSGMPKDRFSAEMPDATLATLKIQPSEPRDSAVYFCASGLGRAGPSTDTQYFGPGTRLTVL.

The CDR3 DNA sequence: TGTGCCAGCAGTACAACACAGGGTTATAGCAATCAGCCCCAGCATTTT. As protein: CASSTTQGYSNQPQHF. The chain employs TRBV28 and TRBJ1-5, with a possible D match to TRBD1 (6 bases). CDR3 length equals 16 residues. Trimming stripped 5 bases from V and 0 bases from J, with 14 bases between. Germline CDR1 and CDR2: MDHEN and SYDVKM.

The V call is TRBV6-6, the J call TRBJ1-6, with D maybe TRBD1 (5 bases). CDR3 length: 13 residues. Germline CDR1 is MNHNY and CDR2 is SVGAGI (reference sequence). Trimming left V 11 bases short and J 4 bases short, with 12 bases between. The CDR3, as DNA: TGTGCCGGACACGGGAGTTATAATTCACCCCTCCACTTT. This translates into CAGHGSYNSPLHF.

This clone has just one count. The genes are TRBV9 and TRBJ1-4, with 7 positions matching TRBD1. V trimming: 1 base; J trimming: 5 bases; junction bases outside the gene matches: 5. The germline V gene has CDR1 SGDLS and CDR2 YYNGEE. The CDR3 loop spans 15 amino acids. The CDR3 nucleotides read TGTGCCAGCAGCGTAATGACAGGGACAAATGAAAAACTGTTTTTT. Protein: CASSVMTGTNEKLFF.

The rearrangement joins TRBV5-1 to TRBJ2-2; D gene ambiguous. V was trimmed by 4 bases and J by 7 bases, leaving 14 bases between them. Germline CDR1 reads SGHRS; CDR2 reads YFSETQ. The CDR3 is 14 residues long. The CDR3 DNA reads as TGCGCCAGCAGCCCAGTGGTTACGGGCGGGGAGCTGTTTTTT. As protein: CASSPVVTGGELFF.